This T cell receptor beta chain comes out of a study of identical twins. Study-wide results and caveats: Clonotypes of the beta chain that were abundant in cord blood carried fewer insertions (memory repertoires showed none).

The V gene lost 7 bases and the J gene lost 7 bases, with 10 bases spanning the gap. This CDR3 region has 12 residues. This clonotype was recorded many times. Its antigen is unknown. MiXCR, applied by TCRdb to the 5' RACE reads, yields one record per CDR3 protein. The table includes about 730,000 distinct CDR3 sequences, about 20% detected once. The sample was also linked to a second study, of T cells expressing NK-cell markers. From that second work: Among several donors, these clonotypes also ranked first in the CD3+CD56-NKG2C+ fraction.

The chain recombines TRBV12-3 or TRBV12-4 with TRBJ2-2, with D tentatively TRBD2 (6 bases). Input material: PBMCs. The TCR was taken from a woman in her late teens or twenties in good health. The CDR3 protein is CASNAGYGELFF. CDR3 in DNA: TGTGCCAGCAACGCGGGATACGGGGAGCTGTTTTTT.